Listed below are T cell receptor beta chains from one sample, sequenced in a study of T cell clones after liver transplantation. Data came from immunoSEQ multiplex PCR; TCRdb stores just in-frame clones and leaves some out. The sample includes 98,000 or so clones, approximately 78% seen only once; the top ten take around 0.94%. Sequencing was performed on CD4+ T cells from blood, taken before liver transplant. These receptor sequences come from a human donor who received a liver transplant. Each CDR3 is given with its conserved first and last residue. Fields, in order: J gene, clone size, V gene, D gene, CDR3 protein, CDR3 DNA. The D gene is left open where the match is weak. The listing skips clone size in some rows; elsewhere it reads once, few, many or a size class.

>TRBJ2-7|.|TRBV18|.
CASSPGGPTYEQYF
TGTGCCAGCTCACCGGGAGGACCCACCTACGAGCAGTACTTC
>TRBJ1-1|.|TRBV18|TRBD1
CASSGENRGTEAFF
TGTGCCAGCTCGGGGGAAAACAGGGGCACTGAAGCTTTCTTT
>TRBJ1-2|.|TRBV4-3|.
CASSPTRSDYGYTF
TGCGCCAGCAGCCCGACCCGGAGTGACTATGGCTACACCTTC
>TRBJ2-1|.|TRBV23-1|TRBD1
CASSPRTGKKVEQFF
TGCGCCAGCAGTCCTCGGACAGGGAAGAAGGTTGAGCAGTTCTTC
>TRBJ1-3|.|TRBV19|TRBD1
CASSKQGAGSGNTIYF
TGTGCCAGTAGTAAACAGGGGGCCGGCTCTGGAAACACCATATATTTT
>TRBJ1-2|once|TRBV5-6|.
CASSRNRRANYGYTF
TGTGCCAGCAGTAGAAACCGACGGGCTAACTATGGCTACACCTTC
>TRBJ2-2|.|TRBV7-2|TRBD2
CASTQRGGRLFF
TGTGCCAGCACTCAGCGGGGGGGCCGGCTGTTTTTT
>TRBJ2-3|once|TRBV28|.
CASSSRTPTDTQYF
TGTGCCAGCAGTTCCCGGACCCCCACAGATACGCAGTATTTT
>TRBJ2-1|.|TRBV10-3|.
CAISESRNEQFF
TGTGCCATCAGTGAGTCTCGCAATGAGCAGTTCTTC
>TRBJ2-2|few|TRBV11-2|TRBD2
CASRLVGGTSYTGELFF
TGTGCCAGCAGATTAGTAGGCGGGACTAGTTACACCGGGGAGCTGTTTTTT